This T cell receptor (beta chain) is drawn from a study of beta chain features in type 1 diabetes (dated by TCRdb to 2016 to 2018). In the study overall: Mean age, gender distribution, total cell number and subset yield did not differ between patients and healthy donors. A total of about 110 million sorted cells were examined across all samples, and the number of cells per subset was strongly correlated with RNA yield. The study compared the TCRB repertoires of sorted circulating CD4+ T cell subsets in recently diagnosed type 1 diabetes patients with those in matched healthy donors. Regulatory and stem cell-like memory subsets were obtained from only 8 patients and about eight healthy donors, while naive and central memory subsets were obtained from all 30 or so donors. Results and caveats for the whole study, not just this receptor: Because the HLA sub-analyses included only small numbers of individuals, any influence of HLA type on TCRB rearrangement was left unresolved. Sequencing cDNA rather than genomic DNA could over-represent highly expressing activated cells, although activation and CD3 levels did not differ between groups. A moderate but significant shortening of TCRB CDR3 length was observed in type 1 diabetes patients in all four CD4+ subsets. Naive, central memory and regulatory TCRB repertoires appeared more similar among patients than among healthy donors. PCR might favor shorter templates, but patient and control samples were amplified and corrected together, so any skew would affect both groups equally. At VDJ recombination sites, type 1 diabetes patients had fewer insertions and more deleted nucleotides, which implies abnormalities in thymic rearrangement.

A single peripheral blood draw of around 0.11 L on average was collected from each donor into heparinised tubes. Using a panel that included CD45RO, CCR7, CD25, CD127, CD95 and CD27, naive, central memory, regulatory and stem cell-like memory CD4+ T cells were sorted on a BD FACSAria II. All sorted populations exceeded 95% purity. PBMCs were separated immediately by Lymphoprep density gradient centrifugation and were stained directly, without being cultured. To minimize batch effects, samples were stained and sorted in pairs, one healthy donor with one patient per experiment. The entire amount of isolated RNA was reverse transcribed using the High Capacity cDNA Reverse Transcription Kit, so the sequenced TCRB transcripts were expressed ones. Naive, central memory and regulatory T cell samples underwent deep immunoSEQ sequencing, averaging approximately 3.3 million total reads per sample. Sorted cells were lysed in RLT buffer, and RNA was extracted using DNase-treated RNeasy Micro or Mini kits according to cell number. Each cell subset was processed on its own to prevent cross-contamination, while patient and healthy donor samples were processed together. The immunoSEQ multiplex PCR was used to amplify TCRB sequences from cDNA, yielding 87-bp fragments that span the CDR3 region. Sequencing of the amplicons was done on the Illumina HiSeq platform. The published analysis was carried out like this. Synthetic template baselines were used to correct PCR bias computationally, reads within Hamming distance 2 were collapsed, and singletons that could not be merged were discarded. Reads were aligned against IMGT so that V, D and J genes, CDR3 length and insertions or deletions at six rearrangement sites could be assigned. Clonotype counts were normalized to sorted cell number within each subset before computing true diversity and Gini coefficients with the tcR R package. The overlap coefficient, calculated on TCRB nucleotide sequences, was used to measure repertoire sharing. TCRdb limited this immuneACCESS table to in-frame rearrangements with V and J called. A share of clones is missing; checked studies link under half to unresolved V genes, and the rest is unexplained. The V and J calls and clone size were taken over from that table, and D and trimming were inferred from the DNA. The sample contains over 150,000 clones, about 8.5% of them found a single time. 0.55% to 0.75% of the sample comes from the top ten.

From cysteine to phenylalanine, the CDR3 is 12 amino acids long. The entry retains the CDR3 DNA only, 36 bases that are in frame from base 1. The germline V gene supplies CDR1 MDHEN and CDR2 SYDVKM. Trimming takes 6 bases from V and 4 bases from J, and the germline ends sit 9 bases apart. This clone was detected ten times or more. Its antigen remains undetermined. Nothing much larger sits one base from this clone, and base qualities are not available. The sequenced sample was central memory CD4+ T cells from blood. This receptor was obtained from a man between 18 and 35 years old in good health. The sequence joins TRBV28 to TRBJ2-5; TRBD2 could be the D gene, as 6 bases match. The bases read TGTGCCAGCAGAAGCGGGCCAGAGACCCAGTACTTC. Its protein product is CASRSGPETQYF.